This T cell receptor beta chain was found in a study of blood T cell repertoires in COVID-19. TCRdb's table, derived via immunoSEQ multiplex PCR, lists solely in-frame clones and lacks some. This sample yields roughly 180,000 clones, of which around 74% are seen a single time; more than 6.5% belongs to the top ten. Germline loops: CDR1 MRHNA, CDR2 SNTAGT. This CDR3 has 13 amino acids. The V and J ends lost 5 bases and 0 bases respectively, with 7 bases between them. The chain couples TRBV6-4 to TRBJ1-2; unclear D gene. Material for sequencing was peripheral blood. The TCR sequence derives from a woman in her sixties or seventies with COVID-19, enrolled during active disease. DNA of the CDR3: TGTGCCAGCAGTCGGGAAGCTAACTATGGCTACACCTTC. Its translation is CASSREANYGYTF.